This T cell receptor (beta chain) was identified in a study of blood T cell repertoires in COVID-19. Study details: Whether acute or convalescent, the COVID-19 samples came from the United States, Italy and Spain. Nucleic acid was either cDNA or gDNA, and it came from T cells, B-cell-depleted T cells, or PBMCs.

Authors' data handling: Estimation of nucleated cell counts was performed using reference gene primer amplification. Assay: immunoSEQ multiplex PCR; the TCRdb copy retains only in-frame clones and omits some. V and J calls and clone size are given by that table; D and trimming were obtained from the DNA. The repertoire holds 65,000 to 75,000 clones, with around 92% as singletons. This clone was observed a single time. V lost 5 bases and J 8 bases, leaving 12 bases between the germline ends. The length of the CDR3 is 12 residues. Sequencing used peripheral blood. The chain uses TRBV12-3 or TRBV12-4 and TRBJ1-1; D uncertain. The clonotype originates from a human donor with active COVID-19. The donor label of this sample is uncertain. The DNA for the CDR3 is TGTGCCAGCAGTCCGTCCACACACGAAGCTTTCTTT. Its translation: CASSPSTHEAFF.